This T cell receptor beta chain derives from a study of lung T cells in sarcoidosis with Löfgren's syndrome. Across the whole study: CD4+ T cells build up in sarcoidosis bronchoalveolar lavage fluid.

TCRdb fed the reads into MiXCR, producing one record per CDR3 protein. The sample yields about 2,900 distinct CDR3 sequences, around a quarter seen once. Looked up from germline, CDR1 is SGHDN and CDR2 is FVKESK. CDR3 length equals 13 residues. V gave up 5 bases and J gave up 0 bases, with 5 bases separating them. By proportion, this clonotype is medium-sized. Its target is not known. Study conclusions and caveats: Shared TRAV12-1 and TRBV2 CDR3 motifs across Löfgren's syndrome patients reportedly suggested public CD4+ TCRs. TRAV12-1 and TRBV2 were reportedly most expanded in Löfgren's patients.

V is TRBV14 and J is TRBJ1-3; D call uncertain. The TCR originated in a human donor with sarcoidosis (Löfgren's syndrome or another form), or a control subject (not recorded which). The specimen was CD4+ T cells from bronchoalveolar lavage. For the CDR3, the DNA is TGTGCCAGCAGCATTTCCTCTGGAAACACCATATATTTT. It yields the protein CASSISSGNTIYF.